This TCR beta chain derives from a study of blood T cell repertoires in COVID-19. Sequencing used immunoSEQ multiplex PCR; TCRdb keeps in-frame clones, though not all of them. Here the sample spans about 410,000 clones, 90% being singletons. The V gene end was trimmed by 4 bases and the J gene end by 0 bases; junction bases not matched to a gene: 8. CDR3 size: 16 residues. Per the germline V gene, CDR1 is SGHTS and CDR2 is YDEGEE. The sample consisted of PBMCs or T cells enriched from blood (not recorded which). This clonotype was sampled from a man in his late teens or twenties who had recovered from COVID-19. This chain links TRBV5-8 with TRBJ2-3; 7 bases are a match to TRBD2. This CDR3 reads CASSLGLAASTDTQYF. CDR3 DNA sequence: TGTGCCAGCAGCCTGGGGCTAGCGGCTAGCACAGATACGCAGTATTTT.